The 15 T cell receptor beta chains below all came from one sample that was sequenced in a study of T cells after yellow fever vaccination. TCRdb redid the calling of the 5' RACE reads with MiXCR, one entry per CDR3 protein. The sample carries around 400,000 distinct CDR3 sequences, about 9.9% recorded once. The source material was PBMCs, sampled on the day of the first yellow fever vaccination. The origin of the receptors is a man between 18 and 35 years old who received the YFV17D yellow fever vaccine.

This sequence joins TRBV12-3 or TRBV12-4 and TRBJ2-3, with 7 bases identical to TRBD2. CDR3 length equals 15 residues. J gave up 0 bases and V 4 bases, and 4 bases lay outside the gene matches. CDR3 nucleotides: TGTGCCAGCAGTTGGGGAGGGACTAGCACAGATACGCAGTATTTT. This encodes CASSWGGTSTDTQYF.

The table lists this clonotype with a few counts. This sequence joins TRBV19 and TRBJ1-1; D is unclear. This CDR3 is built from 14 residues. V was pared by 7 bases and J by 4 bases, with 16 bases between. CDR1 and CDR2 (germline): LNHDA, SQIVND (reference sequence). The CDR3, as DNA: TGTGCCAGTAAAGATCGGGGAACGGGCACTGAAGCTTTCTTT. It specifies CASKDRGTGTEAFF.

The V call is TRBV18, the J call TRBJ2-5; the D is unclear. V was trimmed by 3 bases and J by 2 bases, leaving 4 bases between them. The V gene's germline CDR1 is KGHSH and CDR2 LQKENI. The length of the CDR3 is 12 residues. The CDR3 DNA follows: TGTGCCAGCTCACCCGCTCAAGAGACCCAGTACTTC. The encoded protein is CASSPAQETQYF. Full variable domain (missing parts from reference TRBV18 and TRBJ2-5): NAGVMQNPRHLVRRRGQEARLRCSPMKGHSHVYWYRQLPEEGLKFMVYLQKENIIDESGMPKERFSAEFPKEGPSILRIQQVVRGDSAAYFCASSPAQETQYFGPGTRLLVL.

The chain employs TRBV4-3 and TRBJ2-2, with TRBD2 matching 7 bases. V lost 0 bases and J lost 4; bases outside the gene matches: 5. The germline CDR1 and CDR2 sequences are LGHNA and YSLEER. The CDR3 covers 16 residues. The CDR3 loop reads CASSQEGPGGTGELFF. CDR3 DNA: TGCGCCAGCAGCCAAGAAGGTCCGGGAGGCACCGGGGAGCTGTTTTTT.

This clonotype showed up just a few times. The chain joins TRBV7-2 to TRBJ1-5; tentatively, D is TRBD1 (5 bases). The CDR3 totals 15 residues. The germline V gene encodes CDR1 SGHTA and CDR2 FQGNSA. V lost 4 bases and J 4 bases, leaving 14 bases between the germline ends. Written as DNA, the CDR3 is TGTGCCAGCAGCTCGGGACGTAGGATGAATCAGCCCCAGCATTTT. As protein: CASSSGRRMNQPQHF.

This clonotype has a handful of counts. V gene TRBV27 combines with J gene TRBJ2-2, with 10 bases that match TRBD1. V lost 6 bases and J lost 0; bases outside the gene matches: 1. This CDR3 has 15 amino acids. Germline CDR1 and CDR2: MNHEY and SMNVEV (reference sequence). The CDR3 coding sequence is TGTGCCAGCAGGACAGGGGGCGCGAACACCGGGGAGCTGTTTTTT. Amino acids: CASRTGGANTGELFF.

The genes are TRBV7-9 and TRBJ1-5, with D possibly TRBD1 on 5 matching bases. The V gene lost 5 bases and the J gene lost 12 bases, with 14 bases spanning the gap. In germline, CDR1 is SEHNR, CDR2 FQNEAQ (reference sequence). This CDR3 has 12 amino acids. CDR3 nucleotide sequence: TGTGCCAGCAGCCGTGTAGAGGGGAACCAGCATTTT. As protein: CASSRVEGNQHF.

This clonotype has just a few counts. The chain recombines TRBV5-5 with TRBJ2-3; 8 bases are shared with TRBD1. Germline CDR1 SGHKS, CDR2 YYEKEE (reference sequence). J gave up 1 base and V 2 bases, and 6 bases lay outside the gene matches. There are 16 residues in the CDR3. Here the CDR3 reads CASSFQGAVGTDTQYF. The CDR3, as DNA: TGTGCCAGCAGCTTCCAGGGGGCAGTTGGCACAGATACGCAGTATTTT.

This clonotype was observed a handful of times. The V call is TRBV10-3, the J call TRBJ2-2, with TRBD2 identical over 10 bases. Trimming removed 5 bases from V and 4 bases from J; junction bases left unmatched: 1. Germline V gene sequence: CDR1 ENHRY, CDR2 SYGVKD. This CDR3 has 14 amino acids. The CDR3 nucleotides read TGTGCCATCAGTACTAGCGGGGTCACCGGGGAGCTGTTTTTT. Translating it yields CAISTSGVTGELFF.

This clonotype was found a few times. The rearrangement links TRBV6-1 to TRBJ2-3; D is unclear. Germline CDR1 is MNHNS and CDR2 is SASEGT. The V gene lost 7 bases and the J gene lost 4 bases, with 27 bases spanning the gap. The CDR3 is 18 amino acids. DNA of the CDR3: TGTGCCAGCACCCCCCCCGGGCCCCTCCCCCCCAGCCCAGATACGCAGTATTTT. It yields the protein CASTPPGPLPPSPDTQYF.

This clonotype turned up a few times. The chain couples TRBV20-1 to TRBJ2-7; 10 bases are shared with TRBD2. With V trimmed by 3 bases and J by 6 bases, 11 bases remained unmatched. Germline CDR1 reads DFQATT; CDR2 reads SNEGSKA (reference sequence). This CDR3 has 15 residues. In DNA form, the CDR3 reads TGCAGTGCTAGTGCGTCACTAGCGGGGAAGGTCGAGCAGTACTTC. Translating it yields CSASASLAGKVEQYF.

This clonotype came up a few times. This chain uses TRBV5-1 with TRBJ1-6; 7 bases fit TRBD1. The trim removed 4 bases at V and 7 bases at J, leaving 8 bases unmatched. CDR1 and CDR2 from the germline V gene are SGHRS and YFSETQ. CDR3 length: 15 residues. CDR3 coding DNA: TGCGCCAGCAGCCGCAGCCAGGGGGACAATTCACCCCTCCACTTT. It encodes CASSRSQGDNSPLHF.

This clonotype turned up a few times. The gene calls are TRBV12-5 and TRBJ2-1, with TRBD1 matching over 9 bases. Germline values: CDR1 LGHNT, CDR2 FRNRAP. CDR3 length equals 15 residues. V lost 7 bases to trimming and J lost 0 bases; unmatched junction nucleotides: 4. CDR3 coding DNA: TGTGCTAGTGTGGACAGGGGAAGCTCCTACAATGAGCAGTTCTTC. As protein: CASVDRGSSYNEQFF.

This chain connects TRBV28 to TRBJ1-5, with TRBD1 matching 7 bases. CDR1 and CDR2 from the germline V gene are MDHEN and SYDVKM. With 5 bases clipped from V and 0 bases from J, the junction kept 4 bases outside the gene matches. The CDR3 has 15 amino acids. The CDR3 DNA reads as TGTGCCAGCAGTCACAGGGGTCCTAGCAATCAGCCCCAGCATTTT. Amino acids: CASSHRGPSNQPQHF.

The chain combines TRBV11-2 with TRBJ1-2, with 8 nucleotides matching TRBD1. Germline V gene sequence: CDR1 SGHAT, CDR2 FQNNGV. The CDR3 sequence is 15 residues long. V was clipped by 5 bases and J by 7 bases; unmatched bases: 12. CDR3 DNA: TGTGCCAGCAGCCAGGGACAGGACGGTGCTGGTGGCTACACCTTC. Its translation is CASSQGQDGAGGYTF.